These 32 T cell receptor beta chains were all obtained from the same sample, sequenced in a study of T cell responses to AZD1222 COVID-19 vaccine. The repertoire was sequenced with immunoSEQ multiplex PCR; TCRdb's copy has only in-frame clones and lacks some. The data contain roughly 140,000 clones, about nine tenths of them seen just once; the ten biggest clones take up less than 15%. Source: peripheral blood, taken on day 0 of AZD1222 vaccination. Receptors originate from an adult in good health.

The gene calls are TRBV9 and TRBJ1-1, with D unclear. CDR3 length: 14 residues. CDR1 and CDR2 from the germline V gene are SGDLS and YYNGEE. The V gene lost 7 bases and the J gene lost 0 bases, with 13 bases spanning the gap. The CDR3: CASGPGRLNTEAFF. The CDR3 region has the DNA TGTGCCAGCGGGCCGGGCCGATTGAACACTGAAGCTTTCTTT.

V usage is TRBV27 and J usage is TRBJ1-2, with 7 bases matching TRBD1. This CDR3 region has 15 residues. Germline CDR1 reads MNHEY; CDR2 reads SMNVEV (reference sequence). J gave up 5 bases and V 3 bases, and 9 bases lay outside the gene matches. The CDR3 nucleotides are TGTGCCAGCAGTTTTTCAGGGGGGGGGCGTTATGGCTACACCTTC. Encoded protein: CASSFSGGGRYGYTF.

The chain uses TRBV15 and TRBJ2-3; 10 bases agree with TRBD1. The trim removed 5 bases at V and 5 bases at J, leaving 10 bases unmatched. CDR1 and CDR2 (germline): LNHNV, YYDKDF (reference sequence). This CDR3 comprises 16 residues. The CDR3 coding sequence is TGTGCCACCAGCGGGGGGAGACAGGGGGCTGGAGATACGCAGTATTTT. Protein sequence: CATSGGRQGAGDTQYF.

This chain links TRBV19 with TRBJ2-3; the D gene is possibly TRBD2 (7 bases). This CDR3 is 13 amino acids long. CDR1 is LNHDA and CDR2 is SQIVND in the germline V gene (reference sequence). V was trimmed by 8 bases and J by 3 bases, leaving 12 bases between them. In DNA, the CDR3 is TGTGCCAGTCGGGGGGCGGGGACAGATACGCAGTATTTT. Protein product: CASRGAGTDTQYF.

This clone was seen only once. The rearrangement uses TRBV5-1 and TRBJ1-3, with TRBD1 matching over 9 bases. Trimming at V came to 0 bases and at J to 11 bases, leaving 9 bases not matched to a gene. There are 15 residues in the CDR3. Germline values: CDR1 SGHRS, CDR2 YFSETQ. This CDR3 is CASSLENTGGGPIYF. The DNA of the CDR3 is TGCGCCAGCAGCTTGGAAAACACAGGGGGCGGCCCCATATATTTT.

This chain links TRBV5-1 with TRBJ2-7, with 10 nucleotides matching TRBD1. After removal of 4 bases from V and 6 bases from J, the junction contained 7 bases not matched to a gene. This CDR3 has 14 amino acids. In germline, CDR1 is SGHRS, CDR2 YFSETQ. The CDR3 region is CASSPGTGDLEQYF. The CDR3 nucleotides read TGCGCCAGCAGCCCCGGGACAGGGGACCTCGAGCAGTACTTC.

The CDR3 protein is CASSLAPEAFF. In DNA form, the CDR3 reads TGTGCCAGCAGCTTAGCCCCTGAAGCTTTCTTT. The rearrangement uses TRBV7-9 and TRBJ1-1, with D unclear. The V and J ends lost 0 bases and 6 bases respectively, with 2 bases between them. The CDR3 loop spans 11 amino acids. Germline-derived CDR1 and CDR2 are SEHNR and FQNEAQ (reference sequence).

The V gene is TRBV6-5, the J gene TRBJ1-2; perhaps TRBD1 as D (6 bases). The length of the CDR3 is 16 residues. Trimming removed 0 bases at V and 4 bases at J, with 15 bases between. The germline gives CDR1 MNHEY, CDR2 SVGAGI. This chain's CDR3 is CASSYSALGAGYGYTF. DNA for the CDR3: TGTGCCAGCAGTTACTCGGCTCTGGGGGCGGGCTATGGCTACACCTTC.

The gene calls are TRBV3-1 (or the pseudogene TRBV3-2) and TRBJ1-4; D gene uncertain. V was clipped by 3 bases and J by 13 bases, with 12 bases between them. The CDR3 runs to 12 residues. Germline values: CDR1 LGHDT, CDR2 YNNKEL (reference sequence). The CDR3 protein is CASSHVPIRLFF. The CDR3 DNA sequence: TGTGCCAGCAGCCATGTCCCCATAAGACTGTTTTTT.

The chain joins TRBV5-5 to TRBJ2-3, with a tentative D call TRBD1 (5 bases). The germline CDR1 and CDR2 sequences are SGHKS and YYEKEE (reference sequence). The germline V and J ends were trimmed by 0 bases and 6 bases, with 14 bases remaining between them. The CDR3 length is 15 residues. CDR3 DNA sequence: TGTGCCAGCAGCTTGGGGACACCCCGGTTGGATACGCAGTATTTT. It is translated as CASSLGTPRLDTQYF.

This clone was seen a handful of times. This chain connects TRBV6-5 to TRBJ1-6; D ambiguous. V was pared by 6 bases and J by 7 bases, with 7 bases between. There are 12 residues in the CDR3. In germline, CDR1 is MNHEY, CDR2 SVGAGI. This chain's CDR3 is CASRELNSPLHF. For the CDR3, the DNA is TGTGCCAGCAGAGAGCTGAATTCACCCCTCCACTTT.

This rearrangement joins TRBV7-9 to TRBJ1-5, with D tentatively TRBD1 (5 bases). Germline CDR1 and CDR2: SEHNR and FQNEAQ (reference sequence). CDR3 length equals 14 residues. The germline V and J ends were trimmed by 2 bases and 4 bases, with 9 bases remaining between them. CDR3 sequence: CASSLQGGNQPQHF. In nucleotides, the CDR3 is TGTGCCAGCAGCTTACAGGGAGGGAATCAGCCCCAGCATTTT.

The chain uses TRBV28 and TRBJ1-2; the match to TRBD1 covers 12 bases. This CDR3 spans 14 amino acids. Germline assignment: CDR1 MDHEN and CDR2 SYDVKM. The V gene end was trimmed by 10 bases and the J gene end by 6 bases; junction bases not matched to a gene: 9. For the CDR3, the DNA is TGTGCCACAACCCCGGGACAGGGGGCGGATGGCTACACCTTC. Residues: CATTPGQGADGYTF.

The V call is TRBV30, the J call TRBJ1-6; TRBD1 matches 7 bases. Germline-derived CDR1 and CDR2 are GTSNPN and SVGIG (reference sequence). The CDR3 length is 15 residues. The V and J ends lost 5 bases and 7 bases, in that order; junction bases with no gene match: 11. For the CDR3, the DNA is TGTGCCTGGGGGGGACAGAATCTCCGGAATTCACCCCTCCACTTT. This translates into CAWGGQNLRNSPLHF.

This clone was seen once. The CDR3 here is CASSHRDRRDRNTGELFF. The DNA of the CDR3 is TGTGCCAGCAGCCATAGGGACAGAAGGGACCGAAACACCGGGGAGCTGTTTTTT. The chain carries TRBV5-8 and TRBJ2-2, with TRBD1 matching 7 bases. Germline-derived CDR1 and CDR2 are SGHTS and YDEGEE. Trimming at V came to 4 bases and at J to 2 bases, leaving 14 bases not matched to a gene. The CDR3 consists of 18 residues.

The CDR3 reads CATRLAGNTGELFF. CDR3 sequence (DNA): TGTGCCACCAGACTAGCGGGGAACACCGGGGAGCTGTTTTTT. This sequence joins TRBV7-2 and TRBJ2-2; 10 bases map to TRBD2. The length of the CDR3 is 14 residues. Trimming cost V 10 bases and J 1 base; bases outside gene matches: 3. Germline values: CDR1 SGHTA, CDR2 FQGNSA. Filled out from reference TRBV7-2 and TRBJ2-2, the complete variable domain reads GAGVSQSPSNKVTEKGKDVELRCDPISGHTALYWYRQSLGQGLEFLIYFQGNSAPDKSGLPSDRFSAERTGGSVSTLTIQRTQQEDSAVYLCATRLAGNTGELFFGEGSRLTVL.

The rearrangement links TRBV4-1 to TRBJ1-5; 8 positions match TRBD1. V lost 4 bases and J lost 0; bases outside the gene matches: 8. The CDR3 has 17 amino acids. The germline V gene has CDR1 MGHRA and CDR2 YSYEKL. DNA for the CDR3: TGCGCCAGCAGCCTAAAACAGGGGGAAAATAGCAATCAGCCCCAGCATTTT. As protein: CASSLKQGENSNQPQHF.

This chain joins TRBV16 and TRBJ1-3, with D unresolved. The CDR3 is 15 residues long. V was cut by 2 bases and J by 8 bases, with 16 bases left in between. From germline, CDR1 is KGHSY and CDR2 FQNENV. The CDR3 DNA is TGTGCCAGCAGCCAAGTCGGAGGGCCGATGGACACCATATATTTT. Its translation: CASSQVGGPMDTIYF.

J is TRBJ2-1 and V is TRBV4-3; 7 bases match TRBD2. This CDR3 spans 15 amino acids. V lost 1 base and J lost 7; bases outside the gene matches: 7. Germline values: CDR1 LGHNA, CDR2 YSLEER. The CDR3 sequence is CASSQGPSGWNEQFF. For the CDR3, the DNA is TGCGCCAGCAGCCAAGGCCCTAGCGGATGGAATGAGCAGTTCTTC.

The CDR3, as DNA: TGTGCCAGCAGCCCCCGACACACAGATACGCAGTATTTT. Its protein product is CASSPRHTDTQYF. The V call is TRBV7-9, the J call TRBJ2-3; D uncertain. CDR1 is SEHNR, CDR2 FQNEAQ, per germline (reference sequence). There are 13 residues in the CDR3. The V gene lost 5 bases and the J gene lost 2 bases, with 8 bases spanning the gap.

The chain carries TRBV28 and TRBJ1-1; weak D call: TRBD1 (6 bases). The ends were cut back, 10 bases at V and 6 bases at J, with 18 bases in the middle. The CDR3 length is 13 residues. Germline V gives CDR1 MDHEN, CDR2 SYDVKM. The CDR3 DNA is TGTGCCACCATCCCGGGGGGGCTCTCTGAAGCTTTCTTT. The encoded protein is CATIPGGLSEAFF.

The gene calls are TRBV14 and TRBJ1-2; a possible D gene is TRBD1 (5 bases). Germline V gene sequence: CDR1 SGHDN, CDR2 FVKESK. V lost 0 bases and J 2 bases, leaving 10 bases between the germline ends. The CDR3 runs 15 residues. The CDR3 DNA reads TGTGCCAGCAGCCAAGAGGCAGGGTCAAACTATGGCTACACCTTC. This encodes CASSQEAGSNYGYTF.

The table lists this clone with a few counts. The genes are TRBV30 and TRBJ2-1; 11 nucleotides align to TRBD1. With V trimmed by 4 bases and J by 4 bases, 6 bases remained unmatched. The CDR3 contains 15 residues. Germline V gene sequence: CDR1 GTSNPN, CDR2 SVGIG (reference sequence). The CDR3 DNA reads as TGTGCCTGGAACTCCGGGACAGGGGGATACAATGAGCAGTTCTTC. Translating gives CAWNSGTGGYNEQFF.

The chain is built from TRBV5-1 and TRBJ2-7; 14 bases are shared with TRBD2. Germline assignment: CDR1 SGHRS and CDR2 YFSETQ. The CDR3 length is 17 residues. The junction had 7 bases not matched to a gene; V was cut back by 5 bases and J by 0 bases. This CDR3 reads CASRRTSGGTTSYEQYF. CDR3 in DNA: TGCGCCAGCAGAAGGACTAGCGGGGGGACCACCTCCTACGAGCAGTACTTC.

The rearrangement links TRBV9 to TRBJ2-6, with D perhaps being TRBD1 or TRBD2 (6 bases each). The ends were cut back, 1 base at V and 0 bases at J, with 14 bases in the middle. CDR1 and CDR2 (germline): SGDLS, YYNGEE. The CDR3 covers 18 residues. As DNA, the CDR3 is TGTGCCAGCAGCGTAACGATCGGGGGCGGCTCTGGGGCCAACGTCCTGACTTTC. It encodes CASSVTIGGGSGANVLTF.

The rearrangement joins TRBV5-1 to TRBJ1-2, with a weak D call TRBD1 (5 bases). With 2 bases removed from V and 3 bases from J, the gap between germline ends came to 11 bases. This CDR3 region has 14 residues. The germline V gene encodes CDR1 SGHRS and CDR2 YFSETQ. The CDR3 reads CASSFTAGDYGYTF. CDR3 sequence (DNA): TGCGCCAGCAGCTTTACAGCGGGGGACTATGGCTACACCTTC.

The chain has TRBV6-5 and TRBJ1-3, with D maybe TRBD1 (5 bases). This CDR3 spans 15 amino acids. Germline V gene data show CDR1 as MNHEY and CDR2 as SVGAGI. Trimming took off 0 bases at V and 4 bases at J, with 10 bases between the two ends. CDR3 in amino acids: CASSYSRGVGNTIYF. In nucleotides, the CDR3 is TGTGCCAGCAGTTACTCGAGAGGGGTCGGAAACACCATATATTTT.

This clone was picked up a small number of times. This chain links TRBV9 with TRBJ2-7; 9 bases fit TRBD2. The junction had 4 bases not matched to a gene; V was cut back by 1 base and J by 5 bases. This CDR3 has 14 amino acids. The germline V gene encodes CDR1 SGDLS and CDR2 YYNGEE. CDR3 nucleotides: TGTGCCAGCAGCGTAACCCTAGCGGGGCACGAGCAGTACTTC. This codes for CASSVTLAGHEQYF.

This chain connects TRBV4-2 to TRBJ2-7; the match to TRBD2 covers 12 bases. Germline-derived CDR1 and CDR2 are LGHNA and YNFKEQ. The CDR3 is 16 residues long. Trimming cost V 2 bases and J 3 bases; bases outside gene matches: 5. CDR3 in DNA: TGTGCCAGCAGCCAACCAACTAGCGGGGGGCTCTACGAGCAGTACTTC. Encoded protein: CASSQPTSGGLYEQYF.

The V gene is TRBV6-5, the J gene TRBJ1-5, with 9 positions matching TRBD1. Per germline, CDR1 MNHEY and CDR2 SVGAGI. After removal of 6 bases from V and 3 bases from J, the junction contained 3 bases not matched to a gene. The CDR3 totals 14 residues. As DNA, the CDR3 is TGTGCCAGCAGCCGGGACAGGGTCAATCAGCCCCAGCATTTT. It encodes CASSRDRVNQPQHF.

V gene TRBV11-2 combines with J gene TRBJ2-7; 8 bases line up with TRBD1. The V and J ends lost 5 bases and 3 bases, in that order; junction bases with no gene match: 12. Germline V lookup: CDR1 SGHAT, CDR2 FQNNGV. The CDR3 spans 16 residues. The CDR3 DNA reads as TGTGCCAGCAGCAGTCCGAAGGGGACAGGCTTCTACGAGCAGTACTTC. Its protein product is CASSSPKGTGFYEQYF.

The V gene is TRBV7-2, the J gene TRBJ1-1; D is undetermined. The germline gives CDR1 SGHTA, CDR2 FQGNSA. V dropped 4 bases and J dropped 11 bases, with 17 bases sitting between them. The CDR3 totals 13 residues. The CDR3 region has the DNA TGTGCCAGCAGCTCCTTCGGGAGGGCGGGGGCTTTCTTT. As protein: CASSSFGRAGAFF.